This T cell receptor beta chain was documented in a study of cytomegalovirus exposure and HLA in healthy donors. Per germline, CDR1 GTSNPN and CDR2 SVGIG (reference sequence). This CDR3 is 14 amino acids long. The V and J ends lost 5 bases and 3 bases respectively, with 16 bases between them. This clone was recorded once. Its target is not known. Sequencing was performed with immunoSEQ multiplex PCR; in TCRdb, only in-frame clones are kept and a portion is missing. The sample yields 150,000 to 200,000 clones, just under 90% seen once. Study-wide results and limits: The listing of 150 or so TCR beta chains classed them as cytomegalovirus-associated.

The gene calls are TRBV30 and TRBJ1-2; maybe TRBD1 (5 bases). Sequenced input: PBMCs. This sequence was found in a young woman in good health and CMV-seronegative. CDR3: CAWDLTGGHYGYTF. DNA for the CDR3: TGTGCCTGGGACCTAACAGGCGGACACTATGGCTACACCTTC.